The entry below gives a single T cell receptor (beta chain) sequence along with its context. The data originate from a study of blood T cell repertoires in COVID-19. Overall study: From T cells, B-cell-depleted T cells, or PBMCs came the material, which was cDNA or gDNA.

Trimming took off 1 base at V and 3 bases at J, with 9 bases between the two ends. The CDR3 consists of 14 residues. Germline assignment: CDR1 MGHRA and CDR2 YSYEKL. Source study methods: Reference gene primers were amplified, and this amplification served to estimate nucleated cell counts. Some clones are missing from TCRdb's copy, which holds only in-frame ones; the method was immunoSEQ multiplex PCR. For V, J and clone size, that table is used; D and trimming come from the DNA. This table holds around 190,000 clones, less than 85% found once. The specimen sequenced was peripheral blood. The source is a human donor in a cohort sampled during active COVID-19. The rearrangement joins TRBV4-1 to TRBJ1-2; the D is unclear. In nucleotides, the CDR3 is TGCGCCAGCAGCCAAGTTCAGGCAGACTATGGCTACACCTTC. Encoded protein: CASSQVQADYGYTF.